Reported below is one TCR beta chain. Its antigen is still unknown. Mismatch repair deficiency was confirmed in all patients, by PCR or immunohistochemistry. TCR sequencing covered a few patients who responded to pembrolizumab. Using immunoSEQ multiplex PCR, the repertoire was profiled, and TCRdb retains in-frame clones only, with some absent. The data show 30,000 to 45,000 clones, with around four fifths seen just once and approximately 1.1% held by the top ten. The sample comes from a study of PD-1 blockade in mismatch repair-deficient tumors. Study-wide findings and caveats: After pembrolizumab, tumor-resident clones rose rapidly, then generally contracted before radiologic responses.

Germline values: CDR1 MDHEN, CDR2 SYDVKM. The length of the CDR3 is 14 residues. The trim removed 2 bases at V and 8 bases at J, leaving 5 bases unmatched. The TCR originated in an adult with mismatch repair-deficient cancer. The V gene is TRBV28, the J gene TRBJ2-1, with TRBD2 matching 8 bases. The sample in question was PBMCs, obtained roughly 40 weeks after starting pembrolizumab. The CDR3 spells CASSLTGTRHEQFF. The CDR3 nucleotides are TGTGCCAGCAGTTTAACCGGGACTAGGCATGAGCAGTTCTTC.